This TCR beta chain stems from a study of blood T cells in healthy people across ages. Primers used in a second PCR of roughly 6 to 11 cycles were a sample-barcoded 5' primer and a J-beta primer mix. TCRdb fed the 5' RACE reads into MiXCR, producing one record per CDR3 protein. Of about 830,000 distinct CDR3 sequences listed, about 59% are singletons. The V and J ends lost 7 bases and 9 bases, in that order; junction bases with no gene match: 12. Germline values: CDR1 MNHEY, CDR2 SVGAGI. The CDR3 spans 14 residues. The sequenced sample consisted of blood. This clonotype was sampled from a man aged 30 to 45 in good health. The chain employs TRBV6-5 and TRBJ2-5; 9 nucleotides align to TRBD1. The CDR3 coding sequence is TGTGCCAGCAATAGGGACAGGGAGTTAGGATCCCAGTACTTC. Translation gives CASNRDRELGSQYF.